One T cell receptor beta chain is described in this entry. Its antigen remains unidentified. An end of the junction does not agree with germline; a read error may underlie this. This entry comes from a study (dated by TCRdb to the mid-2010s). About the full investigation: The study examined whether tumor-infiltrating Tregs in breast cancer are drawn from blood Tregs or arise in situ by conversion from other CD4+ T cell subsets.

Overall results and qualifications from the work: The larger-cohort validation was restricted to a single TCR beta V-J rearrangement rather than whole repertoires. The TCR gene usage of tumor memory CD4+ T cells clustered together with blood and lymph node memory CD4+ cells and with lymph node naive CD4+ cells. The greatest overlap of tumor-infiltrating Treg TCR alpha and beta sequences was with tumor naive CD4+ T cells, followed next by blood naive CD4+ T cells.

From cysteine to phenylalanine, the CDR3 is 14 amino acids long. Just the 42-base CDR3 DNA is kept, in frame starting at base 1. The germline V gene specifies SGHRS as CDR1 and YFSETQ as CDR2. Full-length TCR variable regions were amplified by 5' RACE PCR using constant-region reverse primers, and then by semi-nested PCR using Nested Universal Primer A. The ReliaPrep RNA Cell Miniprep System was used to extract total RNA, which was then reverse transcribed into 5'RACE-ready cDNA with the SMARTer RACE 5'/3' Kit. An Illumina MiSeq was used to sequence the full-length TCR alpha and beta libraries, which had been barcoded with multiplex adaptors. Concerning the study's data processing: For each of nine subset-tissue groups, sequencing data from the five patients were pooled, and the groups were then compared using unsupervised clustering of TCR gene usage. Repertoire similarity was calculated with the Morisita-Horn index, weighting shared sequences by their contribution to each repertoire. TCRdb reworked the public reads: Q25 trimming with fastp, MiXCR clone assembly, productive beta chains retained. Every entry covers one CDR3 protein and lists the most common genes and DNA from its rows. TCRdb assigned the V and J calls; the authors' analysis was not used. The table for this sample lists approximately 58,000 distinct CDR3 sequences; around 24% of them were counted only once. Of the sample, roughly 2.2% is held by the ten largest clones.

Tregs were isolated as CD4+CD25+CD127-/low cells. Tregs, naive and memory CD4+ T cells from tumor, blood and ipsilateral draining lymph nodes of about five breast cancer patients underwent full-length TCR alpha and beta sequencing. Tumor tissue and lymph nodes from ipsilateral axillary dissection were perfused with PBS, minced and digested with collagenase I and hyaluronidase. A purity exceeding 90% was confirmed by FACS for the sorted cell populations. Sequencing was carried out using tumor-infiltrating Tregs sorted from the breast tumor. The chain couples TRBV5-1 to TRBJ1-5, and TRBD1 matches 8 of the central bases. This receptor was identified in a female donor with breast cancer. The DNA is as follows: TGCACCAGCAGACCGGACAGGGGCAATCAGCCCCAGCATTTT. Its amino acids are CTSRPDRGNQPQHF.